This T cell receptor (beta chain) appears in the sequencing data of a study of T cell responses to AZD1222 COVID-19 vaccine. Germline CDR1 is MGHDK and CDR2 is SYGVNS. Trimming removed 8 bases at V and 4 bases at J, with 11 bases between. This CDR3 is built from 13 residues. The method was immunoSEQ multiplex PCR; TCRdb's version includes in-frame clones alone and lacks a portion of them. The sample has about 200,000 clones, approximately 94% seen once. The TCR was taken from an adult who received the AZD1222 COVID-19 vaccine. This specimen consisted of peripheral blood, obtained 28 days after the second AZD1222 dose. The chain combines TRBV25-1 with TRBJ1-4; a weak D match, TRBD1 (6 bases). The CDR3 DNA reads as TGTGCCAGCGCTGACAGGAATAATGAAAAACTGTTTTTT. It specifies CASADRNNEKLFF.